This T cell receptor beta chain derives from a study of shared clonotypes between healthy human individuals. CDR3 length: 16 residues. CDR1 and CDR2 (germline): MNHNY, SVGAGI (reference sequence). Losses at the gene ends were 6 bases for V and 3 bases for J; bases not matched to a gene: 6. Clones were read by immunoSEQ multiplex PCR, and TCRdb kept only the in-frame ones, dropping some. The sample carries roughly 2.2 million clones, over 85% recorded once. Sequenced: naive CD4+ T cells from PBMCs. Subset in this sample: CD45RA+ positively selected. The TCR comes from a man aged 18 to 29 in good health. Some clones in this sample may be carry-over from other donors' samples. The J gene is TRBJ2-2, the V gene TRBV6-6; 11 nucleotides agree with TRBD2. The CDR3 reads CASRTLAGGDTGELFF. DNA of the CDR3: TGTGCCAGCAGGACCCTAGCGGGAGGTGACACCGGGGAGCTGTTTTTT.